Shown below are 31 T cell receptor beta chains from a single sample sequenced in a study of identifying expanded T cells in peripheral blood. Clones were sequenced by immunoSEQ multiplex PCR, and TCRdb holds only the in-frame ones, with some missing. The data contain more than 45,000 clones, roughly four fifths of them singletons. The sample comprised blood. The receptor set was obtained from a person between 18 and 70 years old in good health.

J is TRBJ2-1 and V is TRBV11-2; 10 bases are a match to TRBD2. CDR1 and CDR2 (germline): SGHAT, FQNNGV. This CDR3 has 16 amino acids. The ends lost 1 base at V and 7 bases at J; junction bases unmatched: 7. The CDR3 DNA follows: TGTGCCAGCAGCTTAGTAATCAGCGGGGGGGAAAATGAGCAGTTCTTC. Amino acids: CASSLVISGGENEQFF.

The chain recombines TRBV6-5 with TRBJ1-2, with a weak D call TRBD1 (6 bases). Trimming took off 7 bases at V and 7 bases at J, with 16 bases between the two ends. The germline gives CDR1 MNHEY, CDR2 SVGAGI. CDR3 length: 13 amino acids. CDR3 sequence reads: CASTAGTTFGYTF. In DNA form, the CDR3 reads TGTGCCAGCACAGCCGGGACAACTTTTGGCTACACCTTC.

The chain joins TRBV5-6 to TRBJ1-1; D not certain. Germline-derived CDR1 and CDR2 are SGHDT and YYEEEE. Trimming pared 2 bases from V and 4 bases from J, leaving 9 bases between. The CDR3 is 13 amino acids. The CDR3 sequence is CASSFVQATEAFF. The CDR3 DNA reads as TGTGCCAGCAGCTTCGTGCAGGCCACTGAAGCTTTCTTT. The whole variable domain, remainder taken from reference TRBV5-6 and TRBJ1-1, is DAGVTQSPTHLIKTRGQQVTLRCSPKSGHDTVSWYQQALGQGPQFIFQYYEEEERQRGNFPDRFSGHQFPNYSSELNVNALLLGDSALYLCASSFVQATEAFFGQGTRLTVV.

This chain links TRBV2 with TRBJ1-3, with D perhaps matching TRBD1 (5 bases). Germline V gene sequence: CDR1 SNHLY, CDR2 FYNNEI. V lost 0 bases and J lost 3, with 15 bases in between. This CDR3 comprises 17 residues. The CDR3 nucleotides are TGTGCCAGCAGTGAAGCTTGGACCAGGGTTGGTGGAAACACCATATATTTT. Its translation: CASSEAWTRVGGNTIYF.

The V and J genes are TRBV11-2 and TRBJ1-4; tentative D call: TRBD1 (5 bases). The V end lost 1 base, the J end lost 4 bases, and 10 bases lay between the germline ends. The CDR3 has 15 amino acids. The germline CDR1 and CDR2 sequences are SGHAT and FQNNGV. Here the CDR3 DNA reads TGTGCCAGCAGCTTAGGAGGGACGGGTAATGAAAAACTGTTTTTT. Amino acid sequence: CASSLGGTGNEKLFF.

The chain is built from TRBV5-1 and TRBJ1-2, with D hard to call. Germline V gene sequence: CDR1 SGHRS, CDR2 YFSETQ. V lost 0 bases and J lost 3, with 3 bases in between. CDR3 length: 12 amino acids. DNA for the CDR3: TGCGCCAGCAGCTTGGGAGACTATGGCTACACCTTC. This gives the protein CASSLGDYGYTF.

The chain has TRBV2 and TRBJ1-1; D call uncertain. The CDR3 consists of 12 residues. The V gene's germline CDR1 is SNHLY and CDR2 FYNNEI. V gave up 4 bases and J gave up 6 bases, with 9 bases separating them. This CDR3 reads CASSGDGAEAFF. CDR3 nucleotide sequence: TGTGCCAGCAGTGGAGACGGGGCTGAAGCTTTCTTT.

In regard to this clone: At one of its ends the junction is not consistent with the germline gene, which may arise from a read error. The rearrangement links TRBV20-1 to TRBJ2-5; D gene ambiguous. CDR3 length: 11 residues. Germline V CDR1 and CDR2: DFQATT, SNEGSKA (reference sequence). The CDR3 DNA reads TGCAGTGCTATTAGACAAGGGACCCAGTACTTC. This translates into CSAIRQGTQYF.

J is TRBJ1-1 and V is TRBV30, with a weak D call TRBD1 (5 bases). Germline V gene data show CDR1 as GTSNPN and CDR2 as SVGIG (reference sequence). The CDR3 sequence is 11 residues long. The germline V and J ends were trimmed by 3 bases and 11 bases, with 13 bases remaining between them. This CDR3 is CAWSGRGKAFF. The CDR3 nucleotides read TGTGCCTGGAGCGGGAGGGGAAAGGCTTTCTTT.

This clone turned up a few times. The chain combines TRBV7-2 with TRBJ1-2; no clear D. This CDR3 is built from 13 residues. The V and J ends lost 5 bases and 0 bases respectively, with 7 bases between them. Germline-derived CDR1 and CDR2 are SGHTA and FQGNSA. Written as DNA, the CDR3 is TGTGCCAGCAGCCCCCAGACTAACTATGGCTACACCTTC. Protein: CASSPQTNYGYTF.

The chain couples TRBV5-4 to TRBJ2-5; unclear D gene. In germline, CDR1 is SGHNT, CDR2 YYREEE (reference sequence). This CDR3 is built from 14 residues. V lost 4 bases and J lost 4, with 14 bases in between. The CDR3: CASSRERSLETQYF. The DNA of the CDR3 is TGTGCCAGCAGCAGAGAACGTAGTCTAGAGACCCAGTACTTC.

This clone appeared a single time. This sequence joins TRBV18 and TRBJ2-5; a weak D match, TRBD2 (6 bases). CDR1 is KGHSH and CDR2 is LQKENI in the germline V gene. This CDR3 spans 14 amino acids. With 4 bases removed from V and 5 bases from J, the gap between germline ends came to 14 bases. The CDR3 protein is CASSRENGGETQYF. CDR3 sequence (DNA): TGTGCCAGCTCACGGGAGAACGGAGGGGAGACCCAGTACTTC.

V usage is TRBV9 and J usage is TRBJ1-3; D uncertain. V was trimmed by 0 bases and J by 0 bases, leaving 13 bases between them. The CDR3 is made up of 17 amino acids. The germline CDR1 and CDR2 sequences are SGDLS and YYNGEE. DNA of the CDR3: TGTGCCAGCAGCGTAGGCGGTAGCGGCTACTCTGGAAACACCATATATTTT. Amino acid sequence: CASSVGGSGYSGNTIYF.

The J gene is TRBJ2-1, the V gene TRBV7-9; 7 nucleotides line up with TRBD1. Germline assignment: CDR1 SEHNR and CDR2 FQNEAQ (reference sequence). The junction had 5 bases not matched to a gene; V was cut back by 3 bases and J by 6 bases. The CDR3 spans 14 residues. The CDR3 sequence: CASSLGTAFNEQFF. The DNA of the CDR3 is TGTGCCAGCAGCTTGGGGACAGCTTTCAATGAGCAGTTCTTC. Together with reference TRBV7-9 and TRBJ2-1, the CDR3 gives the full variable domain: DTGVSQNPRHKITKRGQNVTFRCDPISEHNRLYWYRQTLGQGPEFLTYFQNEAQLEKSRLLSDRFSAERPKGSFSTLEIQRTEQGDSAMYLCASSLGTAFNEQFFGPGTRLTVL.

The chain joins TRBV7-9 to TRBJ2-5, with a tentative D call TRBD2 (6 bases). The CDR3 has 15 residues. Germline V gene lookup returns CDR1 SEHNR and CDR2 FQNEAQ (reference sequence). Trimming removed 1 base from V and 5 bases from J, with 14 bases in between. The CDR3 protein is CASSLDGSAGETQYF. Written as DNA, the CDR3 is TGTGCCAGCAGCTTAGACGGGAGCGCAGGGGAGACCCAGTACTTC.

This clone was picked up a small number of times. V usage is TRBV21-1 and J usage is TRBJ1-6. TRBV21-1 counts as a pseudogene. This CDR3 has 17 residues. This CDR3 reads CASSGSPGSSYNSPLHF. For the CDR3, the DNA is TGTGCCAGCAGCGGGTCTCCCGGCTCCTCCTATAATTCACCCCTCCACTTT.

This clone has only a few counts. V gene TRBV5-4 combines with J gene TRBJ1-1; D is undetermined. Trimming took 2 bases from V and 2 from J, leaving 7 bases between them. This CDR3 is 13 amino acids long. Germline V gene data show CDR1 as SGHNT and CDR2 as YYREEE (reference sequence). The CDR3 bases are TGTGCCAGCAGCTTCGGGAGTAACACTGAAGCTTTCTTT. This encodes CASSFGSNTEAFF.

The chain joins TRBV6-1 to TRBJ2-1; TRBD1 is a possible D gene (6 bases). V lost 3 bases to trimming and J lost 8 bases, with 23 bases between them. The CDR3 length is 17 residues. In germline, CDR1 is MNHNS, CDR2 SASEGT. The CDR3 region is CASSEFPLRVRQDEQFF. CDR3 coding DNA: TGTGCCAGCAGTGAGTTCCCACTTCGCGTCAGACAGGATGAGCAGTTCTTC.

In its sample, this clone was seen once. V usage is TRBV5-1 and J usage is TRBJ1-1, with 8 bases identical to TRBD1. J was trimmed by 1 base and V by 4 bases; bases with no gene match: 6. Germline loops: CDR1 SGHRS, CDR2 YFSETQ. The CDR3 is made up of 15 amino acids. Written as DNA, the CDR3 is TGCGCCAGCAGCGGACAGGGCGGTGCGAACACTGAAGCTTTCTTT. Protein sequence: CASSGQGGANTEAFF.

The chain is built from TRBV6-6 and TRBJ1-2; D is unresolved. Trimming took off 4 bases at V and 7 bases at J, with 7 bases between the two ends. Germline V gives CDR1 MNHNY, CDR2 SVGAGI (reference sequence). The CDR3 length is 11 residues. The CDR3 reads CASSSRVGYTF. In DNA form, the CDR3 reads TGTGCCAGCAGTTCGAGAGTTGGCTACACCTTC.

This clone was detected only a few times. This chain uses TRBV19 with TRBJ2-1; D ambiguous. Germline V gives CDR1 LNHDA, CDR2 SQIVND (reference sequence). V was shortened by 11 bases and J by 8 bases, with 7 bases between the two germline ends. There are 9 residues in the CDR3. CDR3 protein: CAETDEQFF. CDR3 in DNA: TGTGCCGAAACAGATGAGCAGTTCTTC.

The chain employs TRBV30 and TRBJ2-5; TRBD1 aligns across 8 bases. Trimming at V came to 3 bases and at J to 5 bases, leaving 5 bases not matched to a gene. Looked up from germline, CDR1 is GTSNPN and CDR2 is SVGIG (reference sequence). This CDR3 spans 13 amino acids. The CDR3 spells CAWRDRVSETQYF. The CDR3 nucleotides read TGTGCCTGGAGGGACAGGGTTAGCGAGACCCAGTACTTC.

The chain recombines TRBV7-2 with TRBJ2-3, with a weak D call TRBD2 (5 bases). The CDR3 is 13 amino acids. Trimming pared 6 bases from V and 3 bases from J, leaving 10 bases between. CDR1 is SGHTA, CDR2 FQGNSA, per germline. The CDR3 bases are TGTGCCAGCAGAAGCCGCGGGACAGATACGCAGTATTTT. Its protein product is CASRSRGTDTQYF.

V and J are TRBV7-8 and TRBJ1-5; no clear D gene. Trimming took 0 bases from V and 7 from J, leaving 7 bases between them. The length of the CDR3 is 13 residues. The germline V gene has CDR1 SGHVS and CDR2 FQNEAQ. CDR3: CASSLAPGQPQHF. CDR3 sequence (DNA): TGTGCCAGCAGCTTAGCGCCGGGACAGCCCCAGCATTTT.

This sequence joins TRBV11-2 and TRBJ2-5; the D gene could be TRBD1 or TRBD2 (5 bases each). Looked up from germline, CDR1 is SGHAT and CDR2 is FQNNGV. V was trimmed by 1 base and J by 3 bases, leaving 12 bases between them. The CDR3 has 15 amino acids. The CDR3 here is CASSLGTRGEETQYF. For the CDR3, the DNA is TGTGCCAGCAGCTTAGGAACCCGGGGCGAAGAGACCCAGTACTTC.

The rearrangement joins TRBV21-1 to TRBJ2-3; the table's D gene call, TRBD1, was not cross checked with the DNA. TRBV21-1 is shown as a pseudogene. CDR3 length equals 13 residues. The CDR3 reads CASSKTRVDTQYF. The DNA of the CDR3 is TGTGCCAGCAGCAAAACCAGGGTAGATACGCAGTATTTT.

The rearrangement joins TRBV7-2 to TRBJ2-1, with D possibly matching TRBD2 (5 bases). The CDR3 is 15 residues long. V was clipped by 0 bases and J by 9 bases, with 15 bases between them. Germline V gene data show CDR1 as SGHTA and CDR2 as FQGNSA. CDR3: CASSLAPGSQFEQFF. The CDR3 coding sequence is TGTGCCAGCAGCTTAGCCCCGGGGTCCCAATTTGAGCAGTTCTTC.

The genes are TRBV5-1 and TRBJ2-7, with TRBD2 identical over 9 bases. From germline, CDR1 is SGHRS and CDR2 YFSETQ. J was trimmed by 1 base and V by 4 bases; bases with no gene match: 12. The CDR3 sequence is 17 residues long. For the CDR3, the DNA is TGCGCCAGCAGCCCGACAACGTTAGCGGGAGCGTCCTACGAGCAGTACTTC. This gives the protein CASSPTTLAGASYEQYF. Supplemented by reference TRBV5-1 and TRBJ2-7, the full variable domain reads KAGVTQTPRYLIKTRGQQVTLSCSPISGHRSVSWYQQTPGQGLQFLFEYFSETQRNKGNFPGRFSGRQFSNSRSEMNVSTLELGDSALYLCASSPTTLAGASYEQYFGPGTRLTVT.

The V and J genes are TRBV6-6 and TRBJ2-1; possible D gene TRBD2, 5 bases. This CDR3 has 16 amino acids. The germline gives CDR1 MNHNY, CDR2 SVGAGI (reference sequence). Trimming took 0 bases from V and 0 from J, leaving 9 bases between them. The DNA of the CDR3 is TGTGCCAGCAGTTACTCACCGGGGAGCTCCTACAATGAGCAGTTCTTC. Its protein is CASSYSPGSSYNEQFF.

The table lists this clone with a count of one. V is TRBV6-5 and J is TRBJ2-7, with unresolved D. This CDR3 contains 14 residues. V lost 4 bases and J 2 bases, leaving 12 bases between the germline ends. Germline V gives CDR1 MNHEY, CDR2 SVGAGI. DNA for the CDR3: TGTGCCAGCAGTTCCACCTCCAGGACCTACGAGCAGTACTTC. Protein sequence: CASSSTSRTYEQYF.

V usage is TRBV5-1 and J usage is TRBJ2-7; D remains ambiguous. The germline V gene encodes CDR1 SGHRS and CDR2 YFSETQ. V was pared by 4 bases and J by 4 bases, with 12 bases between. This CDR3 spans 13 amino acids. The CDR3 DNA follows: TGCGCCAGCAGCACCGGGCCTGGGTACGAGCAGTACGTC. It encodes CASSTGPGYEQYV.